This TCR beta chain was retrieved from a study of blood T cell repertoires in COVID-19. Study information: Acute and convalescent COVID-19 specimens originated in the United States, Italy and Spain. The analysed material was cDNA or gDNA that came from T cells, B-cell-depleted T cells, or PBMCs.

The germline CDR1 and CDR2 sequences are KGHSH and LQKENI. Deletions cut 3 bases from V and 6 bases from J, with 11 bases between. CDR3 length equals 13 residues. Original analysis: Nucleated cell counts were estimated from reference gene primer amplification. Here immunoSEQ multiplex PCR was the method, and the copy in TCRdb shows in-frame clones only, minus some. The V and J calls and clone size are taken from that table; D and trimming were inferred from the DNA. The sample lists some 73,000 clones, 65% to 85% seen once, with roughly 4.5% in the top ten. The V and J genes are TRBV18 and TRBJ1-2, with a possible D match to TRBD1 (6 bases). Sequencing was carried out using peripheral blood. The receptor was derived from a woman aged 60-75 years with acute or convalescent COVID-19. Here the CDR3 DNA reads TGTGCCAGCTCACCCGACAGGACCGATGGCTACACCTTC. Encoded protein: CASSPDRTDGYTF. Based on the CDR3 plus reference TRBV18 and TRBJ1-2, the full variable domain is NAGVMQNPRHLVRRRGQEARLRCSPMKGHSHVYWYRQLPEEGLKFMVYLQKENIIDESGMPKERFSAEFPKEGPSILRIQQVVRGDSAAYFCASSPDRTDGYTFGSGTRLTVV.